This TCR beta chain emerged from a study of blood T cell repertoires in COVID-19. About the study: The study drew acute and convalescent COVID-19 samples from the United States, Italy and Spain. PBMCs, B-cell-depleted T cells, or T cells were the source of the cDNA or gDNA that made up the material.

Original processing methods: Researchers report that nucleated cell counts were estimated from reference gene primer amplification. Assay: immunoSEQ multiplex PCR; the TCRdb copy retains only in-frame clones and omits some. Clone size and V and J calls were adopted from that table, with D and trimming inferred from the DNA. The sample records more than 80,000 clones, 75% to 85% being singletons. Germline V gene sequence: CDR1 LGHNA, CDR2 YSLEER. The CDR3 has 17 amino acids. The V end lost 0 bases, the J end lost 3 bases, and 17 bases lay between the germline ends. The sequenced sample consisted of peripheral blood. The receptor's source is a man older than 75 with COVID-19, enrolled during active disease. This chain links TRBV4-3 with TRBJ1-2; tentatively, D is TRBD1 (6 bases). In nucleotides, the CDR3 is TGCGCCAGCAGCCAAGAGAATGTTGGGGGCATGGACTATGGCTACACCTTC. Translation: CASSQENVGGMDYGYTF.